The TCR beta chain under discussion was sequenced for a study of cytomegalovirus exposure and HLA in healthy donors. Study-level points and caveats: The authors reported that TCR beta sequences could predict HLA-A and HLA-B alleles. These predictions were accurate for most subjects in the first cohort.

Details on this clone: What it binds is not known.

The PCR used 60 Vbeta and 13 Jbeta primers. Produced via immunoSEQ multiplex PCR; TCRdb's table is partial and in-frame only. The sample holds about 200,000 clones, over 65% seen once. The CDR3 has 14 amino acids. CDR1 and CDR2 from the germline V gene are SGDLS and YYNGEE. The V gene end was trimmed by 4 bases and the J gene end by 3 bases; junction bases not matched to a gene: 3. The sample was PBMCs. The TCR originated in a man aged 40-55 years in good health and CMV-seropositive. This rearrangement joins TRBV9 to TRBJ1-2, with 10 bases matching TRBD1. DNA for the CDR3: TGTGCCAGCAGCCCTGGACAGGGGGACTATGGCTACACCTTC. It encodes CASSPGQGDYGYTF.